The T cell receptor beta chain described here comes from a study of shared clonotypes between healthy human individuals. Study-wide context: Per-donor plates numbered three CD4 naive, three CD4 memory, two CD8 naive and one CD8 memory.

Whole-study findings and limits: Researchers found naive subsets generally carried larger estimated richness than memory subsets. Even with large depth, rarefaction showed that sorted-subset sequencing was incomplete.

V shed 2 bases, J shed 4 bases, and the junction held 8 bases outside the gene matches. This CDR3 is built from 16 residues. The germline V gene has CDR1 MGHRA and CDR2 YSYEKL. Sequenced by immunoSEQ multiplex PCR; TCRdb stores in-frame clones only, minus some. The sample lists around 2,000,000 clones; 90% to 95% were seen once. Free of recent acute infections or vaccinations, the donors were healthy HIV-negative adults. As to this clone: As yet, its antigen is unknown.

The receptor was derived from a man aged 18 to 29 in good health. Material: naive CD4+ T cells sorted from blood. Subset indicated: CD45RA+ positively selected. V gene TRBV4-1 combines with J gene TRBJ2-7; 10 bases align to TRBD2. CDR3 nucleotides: TGCGCCAGCAGCCAATCTCGAGCGGGGGGGAGGTACGAGCAGTACTTC. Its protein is CASSQSRAGGRYEQYF.